This record looks at one TCR beta chain sequence and its context. TCRdb re-called the 5' RACE reads through MiXCR, storing one row per CDR3 protein. The table includes 400,000 or so distinct CDR3 sequences, 18% detected once. The CDR3 sequence is 15 residues long. The germline CDR1 and CDR2 sequences are MNHEY and SMNVEV (reference sequence). Unmatched junction bases numbered 6, after V lost 2 bases and J lost 5 bases. The record originates from a study of T cells after yellow fever vaccination. This clonotype was sampled from a man aged 18 to 29 who received the YFV17D yellow fever vaccine. This rearrangement joins TRBV27 to TRBJ2-3; 8 bases fit TRBD2. The sequencing used PBMCs, collected before the yellow fever booster vaccination. Written as DNA, the CDR3 is TGTGCCAGCAGTTTAGGCACTAGCGGACTAGATACGCAGTATTTT. Its translation: CASSLGTSGLDTQYF.